The 25 T cell receptor beta chains listed next were all sequenced from one sample in a study of T cell repertoires in cytomegalovirus infection. Via MiXCR, TCRdb re-called the reads, giving one row per CDR3 protein. The sample consists of over 90,000 distinct CDR3 sequences, approximately 15% of them appearing once. The sample comprised PBMCs. The receptors derive from a human donor in good health (CMV status not recorded). Some clones in this sample may be carry-over from other donors' samples.

V is TRBV15 and J is TRBJ2-6, with 8 bases identical to TRBD1. The CDR3 extends over 15 amino acids. From germline, CDR1 is LNHNV and CDR2 YYDKDF (reference sequence). The J segment lost 0 bases and the V segment lost 8 bases, leaving 3 bases of the junction unmatched. Written as DNA, the CDR3 is TGTGCCACCGGACAGGGCGGCTCTGGGGCCAACGTCCTGACTTTC. It translates to CATGQGGSGANVLTF.

The sample holds many counts of this clonotype. V and J are TRBV12-3 or TRBV12-4 and TRBJ1-2; D might be TRBD1 (6 bases). The V end was cut by 7 bases, the J end by 0 bases, with 18 bases between. The CDR3 covers 16 residues. CDR3 residues: CASTLRGAAANYGYTF. The DNA of the CDR3 is TGTGCCAGCACCCTGCGGGGGGCTGCGGCTAACTATGGCTACACCTTC.

This clonotype was picked up a small number of times. J is TRBJ2-7 and V is TRBV29-1; D not resolved. V lost 6 bases and J lost 3, with 12 bases in between. Germline lookup yields CDR1 SQVTM and CDR2 ANQGSEA. The CDR3 is made up of 12 amino acids. As DNA, the CDR3 is TGCAGCGTAGCAGGTGGAGTCTACGAGCAGTACTTC. Its translation: CSVAGGVYEQYF.

A few counts support this clonotype. The chain joins TRBV7-2 to TRBJ2-2; D uncertain. Trimming took 3 bases from V and 2 from J, leaving 7 bases between them. The length of the CDR3 is 14 residues. The V gene's germline CDR1 is SGHTA and CDR2 FQGNSA. CDR3 DNA sequence: TGTGCCAGCAGCTTCTACCAAAACACCGGGGAGCTGTTTTTT. The encoded protein is CASSFYQNTGELFF.

This clonotype has only a few counts. This chain joins TRBV5-4 and TRBJ2-5; 11 positions agree with TRBD2. The CDR3 consists of 14 residues. The germline V gene has CDR1 SGHNT and CDR2 YYREEE (reference sequence). V lost 5 bases, J lost 3 bases, and 3 bases stayed unmatched. Here the CDR3 reads CASRPGLAEETQYF. The CDR3 DNA reads TGTGCCAGCAGACCGGGACTAGCGGAAGAGACCCAGTACTTC. Based on the CDR3 plus reference TRBV5-4 and TRBJ2-5, the full variable domain is ETGVTQSPTHLIKTRGQQVTLRCSSQSGHNTVSWYQQALGQGPQFIFQYYREEENGRGNFPPRFSGLQFPNYSSELNVNALELDDSALYLCASRPGLAEETQYFGPGTRLLVL.

CDR3 loop: CASSQEDNSPLHF. The CDR3 DNA follows: TGCGCCAGCAGCCAAGAAGATAATTCACCCCTCCACTTT. The chain combines TRBV4-1 with TRBJ1-6, with D unclear. Germline V CDR1 and CDR2: MGHRA, YSYEKL. V shed 0 bases and J shed 5 bases, with 2 bases lying between them. This CDR3 has 13 residues.

The gene calls are TRBV28 and TRBJ2-2; a weak D match, TRBD1 (5 bases). Trimming took 7 bases from V and 3 from J, leaving 12 bases between them. The germline V gene has CDR1 MDHEN and CDR2 SYDVKM. The CDR3 sequence is 14 residues long. CDR3 residues: CASTQGDYTGELFF. CDR3 nucleotide sequence: TGTGCCAGCACCCAAGGGGATTACACCGGGGAGCTGTTTTTT.

This clonotype was seen ten or more times. The J gene is TRBJ1-5, the V gene TRBV7-2; D unclear. Between the trimmed V and J ends, which lost 5 bases and 4 bases, there was a span of 12 bases. Germline lookup yields CDR1 SGHTA and CDR2 FQGNSA. The CDR3 is made up of 14 amino acids. Here the CDR3 DNA reads TGTGCCAGCAGCAAACCGGGAGCAAATCAGCCCCAGCATTTT. It codes for CASSKPGANQPQHF.

This clonotype was seen at least ten times. V and J are TRBV9 and TRBJ2-7; D not certain. This CDR3 spans 12 amino acids. Per the germline V gene, CDR1 is SGDLS and CDR2 is YYNGEE. V was shortened by 3 bases and J by 0 bases, with 4 bases between the two germline ends. The CDR3 sequence: CASSDSSYEQYF. Here the CDR3 DNA reads TGTGCCAGCAGCGACAGCTCCTACGAGCAGTACTTC. The variable domain in full, with the rest retrieved from reference TRBV9 and TRBJ2-7, is DSGVTQTPKHLITATGQRVTLRCSPRSGDLSVYWYQQSLDQGLQFLIQYYNGEERAKGNILERFSAQQFPDLHSELNLSSLELGDSALYFCASSDSSYEQYFGPGTRLTVT.

This rearrangement joins TRBV2 to TRBJ1-1; the D gene is possibly TRBD1 (5 bases). This CDR3 has 13 amino acids. The ends were cut back, 11 bases at V and 2 bases at J, with 15 bases in the middle. Germline CDR1 and CDR2: SNHLY and FYNNEI. CDR3 in amino acids: CAGRSRDNTEAFF. DNA for the CDR3: TGTGCCGGGCGAAGCAGGGACAACACTGAAGCTTTCTTT.

This clonotype was observed a few times. This chain joins TRBV19 and TRBJ1-6; tentative D call: TRBD1 (5 bases). V was trimmed by 7 bases and J by 10 bases, leaving 20 bases between them. The CDR3 sequence is 15 residues long. CDR1 and CDR2 from the germline V gene are LNHDA and SQIVND (reference sequence). CDR3 nucleotide sequence: TGTGCCAGTACGCCTCGGGGCCAACTTCTGTCACCCCTCCACTTT. Translation gives CASTPRGQLLSPLHF.

This clonotype has at least ten counts. This chain uses TRBV4-1 with TRBJ2-1; 9 nucleotides match TRBD2. The CDR3 consists of 16 residues. The V and J ends lost 0 bases and 4 bases, in that order; junction bases with no gene match: 4. Per the germline V gene, CDR1 is MGHRA and CDR2 is YSYEKL. The CDR3, as DNA: TGCGCCAGCAGCCAAGATATAGCGGGGGTGTACAATGAGCAGTTCTTC. Residues: CASSQDIAGVYNEQFF.

This clonotype was detected ten times or more. This chain joins TRBV7-2 and TRBJ2-3; D unresolved. Trimming cost V 1 base and J 3 bases, with 5 bases left between them. The length of the CDR3 is 13 residues. Germline values: CDR1 SGHTA, CDR2 FQGNSA. The CDR3 bases are TGTGCCAGCAGCTTAGACCTAACAGATACGCAGTATTTT. The encoded protein is CASSLDLTDTQYF.

In regard to this clonotype: A single base separates this from a much larger clone, so it may be a read error. The chain has TRBV7-2 and TRBJ1-5; tentatively, D is TRBD1 (6 bases). The V end was cut by 2 bases, the J end by 2 bases, with 16 bases between. This CDR3 comprises 17 residues. CDR1 and CDR2 (germline): SGHTA, FQGNSA. The CDR3 nucleotides are TGTGCCAGCAGCTTATGTCGGGGGGCGGCACGCAATCAGCCCCAGCATTTT. Its translation: CASSLCRGAARNQPQHF.

This clonotype was seen only a few times. The chain has TRBV5-5 and TRBJ2-1; 10 bases fit TRBD2. Per germline, CDR1 SGHKS and CDR2 YYEKEE (reference sequence). CDR3 length: 15 residues. V lost 4 bases to trimming and J lost 8 bases; unmatched junction nucleotides: 9. This CDR3 is CASSASGGGWDEQFF. The CDR3 region has the DNA TGTGCCAGCAGCGCAAGCGGGGGGGGTTGGGATGAGCAGTTCTTC.

In this sample, this clonotype turned up many times. The chain uses TRBV7-2 and TRBJ2-7; 8 bases align to TRBD2. Trimming cost V 5 bases and J 3 bases; bases outside gene matches: 9. This CDR3 has 15 amino acids. CDR1 SGHTA and CDR2 FQGNSA come from the germline V gene. CDR3 DNA sequence: TGTGCCAGCAGCCCCCCCGGACTAGCAATCTACGAGCAGTACTTC. Its protein product is CASSPPGLAIYEQYF.

This clonotype appeared a few times. The V call is TRBV18, the J call TRBJ1-3; D gene unclear. V dropped 3 bases and J dropped 1 base, with 10 bases sitting between them. Per the germline V gene, CDR1 is KGHSH and CDR2 is LQKENI. CDR3 length: 15 residues. CDR3 nucleotide sequence: TGTGCCAGCTCACCGACGGAGGTATCTGGAAACACCATATATTTT. This gives the protein CASSPTEVSGNTIYF. Complete variable domain (other parts from reference TRBV18 and TRBJ1-3): NAGVMQNPRHLVRRRGQEARLRCSPMKGHSHVYWYRQLPEEGLKFMVYLQKENIIDESGMPKERFSAEFPKEGPSILRIQQVVRGDSAAYFCASSPTEVSGNTIYFGEGSWLTVV.

The chain has TRBV3-1 and TRBJ2-5, with a weak D call TRBD1 (6 bases). V was pared by 0 bases and J by 2 bases, with 10 bases between. CDR1 is LGHDT, CDR2 YNNKEL, per germline (reference sequence). There are 15 residues in the CDR3. The CDR3 region is CASSQERGLQETQYF. In DNA, the CDR3 is TGTGCCAGCAGCCAAGAGAGGGGGTTACAAGAGACCCAGTACTTC.

This clonotype was seen at least ten times. The rearrangement uses TRBV28 and TRBJ2-7; D remains unclear. This CDR3 region has 16 residues. Germline V lookup: CDR1 MDHEN, CDR2 SYDVKM. V shed 6 bases and J shed 3 bases, with 21 bases lying between them. The CDR3 is CASRAPGQNKDYEQYF. The DNA of the CDR3 is TGTGCCAGCAGAGCCCCGGGCCAAAATAAGGACTACGAGCAGTACTTC.

This clonotype was counted between two and nine times. CDR3: CSAPLITRTGRDYEQYF. As DNA, the CDR3 is TGCAGTGCTCCACTTATCACCCGGACAGGGAGGGACTACGAGCAGTACTTC. This chain uses TRBV20-1 with TRBJ2-7; maybe TRBD1 (8 bases). The ends were cut back, 5 bases at V and 3 bases at J, with 26 bases in the middle. Germline CDR1 is DFQATT and CDR2 is SNEGSKA (reference sequence). This CDR3 spans 17 amino acids.

This clonotype has more than one count but fewer than ten. The gene calls are TRBV7-2 and TRBJ2-1; possibly TRBD1 or TRBD2 for D (6 bases each). The CDR3 is made up of 14 amino acids. V was pared by 3 bases and J by 7 bases, with 13 bases between. In germline, CDR1 is SGHTA, CDR2 FQGNSA. CDR3 region: CASSFRGALNEQFF. CDR3 DNA sequence: TGTGCCAGCAGCTTTAGGGGGGCCTTGAATGAGCAGTTCTTC.

Ten or more counts support this clonotype. The CDR3: CASSPSGGEQFF. CDR3 nucleotides: TGTGCCAGCAGCCCCTCAGGGGGTGAGCAGTTCTTC. The V call is TRBV7-2, the J call TRBJ2-1, with 7 bases lining up with TRBD1. From germline, CDR1 is SGHTA and CDR2 FQGNSA. Unmatched junction bases numbered 4, after V lost 5 bases and J lost 9 bases. This CDR3 contains 12 residues.

This clonotype was seen ten or more times. J is TRBJ1-1 and V is TRBV7-8; weak D call: TRBD1 (6 bases). Trimming left V 5 bases short and J 5 bases short, with 18 bases between. Germline assignment: CDR1 SGHVS and CDR2 FQNEAQ. This CDR3 comprises 15 residues. The CDR3 DNA is TGTGCCAGCAGCGGGAAACAGGGTGGATGGACTGAAGCTTTCTTT. This codes for CASSGKQGGWTEAFF. The full variable domain, with the rest looked up from reference TRBV7-8 and TRBJ1-1, is GAGVSQSPRYKVAKRGQDVALRCDPISGHVSLFWYQQALGQGPEFLTYFQNEAQLDKSGLPSDRFFAERPEGSVSTLKIQRTQQEDSAVYLCASSGKQGGWTEAFFGQGTRLTVV.

This clonotype was observed many times. The chain employs TRBV7-2 and TRBJ1-4, with 7 positions matching TRBD1. J was trimmed by 3 bases and V by 5 bases; bases with no gene match: 9. Looked up from germline, CDR1 is SGHTA and CDR2 is FQGNSA. This CDR3 has 16 residues. CDR3 coding DNA: TGTGCCAGCAGCCCGGGGACAGCGCTCCCTAATGAAAAACTGTTTTTT. This encodes CASSPGTALPNEKLFF.

This clonotype showed up many times. This sequence joins TRBV12-3 or TRBV12-4 and TRBJ2-1; 16 nucleotides line up with TRBD2. V lost 6 bases and J lost 7; bases outside the gene matches: 9. The CDR3 runs to 17 residues. CDR3 in DNA: TGTGCCAGCAGGCTAGGAGGGACTAGCGGGGGGGCGAATGAGCAGTTCTTC. It is translated as CASRLGGTSGGANEQFF.